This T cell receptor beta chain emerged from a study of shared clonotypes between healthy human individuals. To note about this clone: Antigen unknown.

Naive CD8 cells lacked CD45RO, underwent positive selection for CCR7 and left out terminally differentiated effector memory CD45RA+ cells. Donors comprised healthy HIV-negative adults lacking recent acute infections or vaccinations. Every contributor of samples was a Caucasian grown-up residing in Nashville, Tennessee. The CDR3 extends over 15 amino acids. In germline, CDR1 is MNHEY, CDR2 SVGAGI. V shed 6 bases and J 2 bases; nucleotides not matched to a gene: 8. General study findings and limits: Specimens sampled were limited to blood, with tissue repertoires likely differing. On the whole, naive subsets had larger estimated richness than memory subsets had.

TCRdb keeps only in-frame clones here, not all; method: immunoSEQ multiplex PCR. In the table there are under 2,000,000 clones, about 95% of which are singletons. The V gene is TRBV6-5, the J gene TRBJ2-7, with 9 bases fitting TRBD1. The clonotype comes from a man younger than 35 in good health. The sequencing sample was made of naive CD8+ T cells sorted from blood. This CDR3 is CASSPNRGQTYEQYF. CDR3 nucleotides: TGTGCCAGCAGCCCAAACAGGGGGCAGACCTACGAGCAGTACTTC.